The clone carrying this T cell receptor (beta chain) turned up a few times. Its target is unknown. Primers included in the PCR were 60 Vbeta and 13 Jbeta primers. The table came from immunoSEQ multiplex PCR; TCRdb's copy has only in-frame clones and leaves some out. The data show approximately 120,000 clones, about 15% seen once. The data stem from a study of cytomegalovirus exposure and HLA in healthy donors. Study at large: Counted in an early data release were approximately 85 million unique TCRs from HLA-typed donors. The study, taken as a whole, reports: Reportedly, a later analysis found an Asian-associated ancestry cluster had fewer N-insertions than the roughly 700-donor mean. Cytomegalovirus-associated status was assigned to 150 to 200 TCR beta chains.

Donors had nominal health at sampling but likely had unrecorded immune exposures. The CDR3 is 15 residues long. V was clipped by 3 bases and J by 7 bases; unmatched bases: 7. Germline-derived CDR1 and CDR2 are SGHRS and YFSETQ. This chain uses TRBV5-1 with TRBJ2-7; 13 nucleotides line up with TRBD2. The sample taken for sequencing was PBMCs. This TCR was recovered from a female donor in good health and CMV-seropositive. The CDR3, as DNA: TGCGCCAGCAGCTGGACTAGCGGGGGATTGGGGGAGCAGTACTTC. It translates to CASSWTSGGLGEQYF.